Presented here are 18 T cell receptor beta chains from one specimen sequenced in a study of cytomegalovirus exposure and HLA in healthy donors. Generated by immunoSEQ multiplex PCR, the TCRdb table keeps only in-frame clones and is missing some. The data hold about 140,000 clones, with roughly 86% observed a single time. The sequenced sample was PBMCs. All receptors derive from a young man in good health and CMV-seropositive.

V is TRBV15 and J is TRBJ1-5; D is perhaps TRBD1 (6 bases). Trimming removed 8 bases from V and 3 bases from J, with 11 bases in between. Germline V lookup: CDR1 LNHNV, CDR2 YYDKDF (reference sequence). The CDR3 spans 13 residues. In DNA form, the CDR3 reads TGTGCCACCGAAGGGGGATTCAATCAGCCCCAGCATTTT. Translating gives CATEGGFNQPQHF.

The CDR3 is CASILTSRSTDTQYF. The CDR3 bases are TGTGCCAGCATCCTGACTAGCAGGAGCACAGATACGCAGTATTTT. The rearrangement uses TRBV2 and TRBJ2-3; 7 positions match TRBD2. The CDR3 has 15 residues. Germline lookup yields CDR1 SNHLY and CDR2 FYNNEI. J lost 0 bases, V lost 7 bases, and 7 bases had no gene match.

V usage is TRBV9 and J usage is TRBJ2-7; the D gene is possibly TRBD2 (5 bases). This CDR3 region has 13 residues. Trimming left V 4 bases short and J 6 bases short, with 14 bases between. Looked up from germline, CDR1 is SGDLS and CDR2 is YYNGEE. The chain's CDR3 is CASSSRTGSEQYF. The CDR3 DNA follows: TGTGCCAGCAGCTCAAGGACTGGCTCCGAGCAGTACTTC.

V usage is TRBV13 and J usage is TRBJ1-1; 8 bases are shared with TRBD1. CDR3 length: 14 amino acids. The V gene's germline CDR1 is PRHDT and CDR2 FYEKMQ (reference sequence). The trim removed 3 bases at V and 5 bases at J, leaving 5 bases unmatched. The CDR3 protein is CASSFWTGSTEAFF. Here the CDR3 DNA reads TGTGCCAGCAGCTTTTGGACAGGGTCGACTGAAGCTTTCTTT.

In this sample, this clone turned up many times. The rearrangement uses TRBV28 and TRBJ1-1; D not resolved. V dropped 4 bases and J dropped 6 bases, with 6 bases sitting between them. Germline values: CDR1 MDHEN, CDR2 SYDVKM. The CDR3 runs 11 residues. The CDR3 coding sequence is TGTGCCAGCAGTTCCCCAGCTGAAGCTTTCTTT. Protein: CASSSPAEAFF.

The rearrangement joins TRBV4-1 to TRBJ2-3; TRBD2 matches at 8 bases. CDR3 length equals 17 residues. The V segment lost 1 base and the J segment 2 bases; nucleotides outside the gene matches: 8. Germline V CDR1 and CDR2: MGHRA, YSYEKL. The CDR3: CASSQAGGRSYTDTQYF. The CDR3 DNA is TGCGCCAGCAGCCAAGCGGGCGGGAGGTCCTACACAGATACGCAGTATTTT.

The sample holds a few counts of this clone. The chain carries TRBV30 and TRBJ2-7; a weak D match, TRBD1 (5 bases). Trimming cost V 2 bases and J 1 base, with 9 bases left between them. The germline CDR1 and CDR2 sequences are GTSNPN and SVGIG (reference sequence). The CDR3 covers 13 residues. The CDR3 loop is CAWSQDTSYEQYF. The CDR3 DNA reads as TGTGCCTGGAGTCAGGACACTTCCTACGAGCAGTACTTC.

The genes are TRBV9 and TRBJ1-5, with a possible D match to TRBD1 (6 bases). Trimming took 4 bases from V and 3 from J, leaving 17 bases between them. The CDR3 extends over 16 amino acids. Per germline, CDR1 SGDLS and CDR2 YYNGEE. In DNA form, the CDR3 reads TGTGCCAGCAGCTCGACAGGCGTGGGGGACAATCAGCCCCAGCATTTT. Its protein is CASSSTGVGDNQPQHF.

This clone has only one observation. A junction end diverges from the germline sequence, so it may reflect a read error. The rearrangement links TRBV28 to TRBJ1-1, with 7 bases identical to TRBD1. From germline, CDR1 is MDHEN and CDR2 SYDVKM. CDR3 size: 13 residues. The CDR3 coding sequence is TGTGCCAGTAGTTACAGGGGCGGAACTGAAGCTTTCTTT. It is translated as CASSYRGGTEAFF.

The genes are TRBV10-3 and TRBJ2-2, with D possibly being TRBD2 (5 bases). Germline V CDR1 and CDR2: ENHRY, SYGVKD. This CDR3 is 12 amino acids long. V dropped 6 bases and J dropped 6 bases, with 8 bases sitting between them. CDR3 sequence reads: CAIRGLSGELFF. The CDR3 region has the DNA TGTGCCATCAGAGGACTTTCCGGGGAGCTGTTTTTT.

This chain joins TRBV11-2 and TRBJ1-4; D not certain. The CDR3 sequence is 14 residues long. Germline loops: CDR1 SGHAT, CDR2 FQNNGV. Trimming removed 3 bases from V and 5 bases from J, with 10 bases in between. The CDR3 loop reads CASSFEVFNEKLFF. CDR3 DNA sequence: TGTGCCAGCAGCTTTGAGGTATTCAATGAAAAACTGTTTTTT.

This chain joins TRBV15 and TRBJ2-7, with 11 bases matching TRBD1. Germline CDR1 LNHNV, CDR2 YYDKDF (reference sequence). The CDR3 is 15 residues long. V shed 3 bases, J shed 4 bases, and the junction held 5 bases outside the gene matches. CDR3 DNA sequence: TGTGCCACCAGCAGTCGAGGACAGGGGGCTTACGAGCAGTACTTC. Translating gives CATSSRGQGAYEQYF.

The CDR3 DNA sequence: TGTGCCAGCAGCGTAGAGGAGGGGGCAAGTGGAAACACCATATATTTT. Translating it yields CASSVEEGASGNTIYF. The chain uses TRBV9 and TRBJ1-3; the match to TRBD1 covers 7 bases. V shed 0 bases, J shed 3 bases, and the junction held 6 bases outside the gene matches. In germline, CDR1 is SGDLS, CDR2 YYNGEE. This CDR3 has 16 amino acids. Using reference TRBV9 and TRBJ1-3 for the parts outside the CDR3, the full variable domain is DSGVTQTPKHLITATGQRVTLRCSPRSGDLSVYWYQQSLDQGLQFLIQYYNGEERAKGNILERFSAQQFPDLHSELNLSSLELGDSALYFCASSVEEGASGNTIYFGEGSWLTVV.

CDR3 nucleotide sequence: TGTGCCAGCAGCGTAGAAAGCGAACTTCCAAGGGGCGTTAACTATAATTCACCCCTCCACTTT. Translated: CASSVESELPRGVNYNSPLHF. This chain links TRBV9 with TRBJ1-6, with D possibly being TRBD1 (5 bases). V was pared by 0 bases and J by 3 bases, with 25 bases between. Germline V gives CDR1 SGDLS, CDR2 YYNGEE. The CDR3 has 21 residues.

This sequence joins TRBV5-1 and TRBJ2-1; D is perhaps TRBD1 (5 bases). V dropped 1 base and J dropped 0 bases, with 8 bases sitting between them. The CDR3 spans 15 residues. From germline, CDR1 is SGHRS and CDR2 YFSETQ. In DNA, the CDR3 is TGCGCCAGCAGCTTGCAGGACATCTCCTACAATGAGCAGTTCTTC. It translates to CASSLQDISYNEQFF.

This clone was seen a handful of times. CDR3 protein: CASSSDRVRTF. The DNA for the CDR3 is TGCGCCAGCAGCTCGGACAGGGTTCGCACCTTC. The chain carries TRBV5-1 and TRBJ1-2, with 8 bases matching TRBD1. The V gene's germline CDR1 is SGHRS and CDR2 YFSETQ. Unmatched junction bases numbered 5, after V lost 3 bases and J lost 13 bases. The CDR3 is 11 residues long.

The gene calls are TRBV19 and TRBJ2-7; tentative D call: TRBD2 (7 bases). The CDR3 runs to 15 residues. Deletions cut 7 bases from V and 2 bases from J, with 18 bases between. Germline CDR1 reads LNHDA; CDR2 reads SQIVND (reference sequence). The CDR3 nucleotides are TGTGCCAGTACCCCCGGCAGGGGAGGGACCTACGAGCAGTACTTC. Protein: CASTPGRGGTYEQYF. The complete variable domain, with remaining parts taken from reference TRBV19 and TRBJ2-7, reads DGGITQSPKYLFRKEGQNVTLSCEQNLNHDAMYWYRQDPGQGLRLIYYSQIVNDFQKGDIAEGYSVSREKKESFPLTVTSAQKNPTAFYLCASTPGRGGTYEQYFGPGTRLTVT.

The V gene is TRBV11-2, the J gene TRBJ2-2, with 11 bases identical to TRBD2. V shed 0 bases and J 5 bases; nucleotides not matched to a gene: 5. In germline, CDR1 is SGHAT, CDR2 FQNNGV. This CDR3 has 17 amino acids. The CDR3 coding sequence is TGTGCCAGCAGCTTAGAACTAGCGGGGGCCTTTACCGGGGAGCTGTTTTTT. This sequence encodes CASSLELAGAFTGELFF.